This is a list of T cell receptor beta chains from one sample in a study of shared clonotypes between healthy human individuals. Clones were sequenced by immunoSEQ multiplex PCR, and TCRdb holds only the in-frame ones, with some missing. The data show about 480,000 clones, about four fifths seen once. Source material: PBMCs. The origin of the receptors is a woman aged 35 to 49 in good health. Some clones in this sample may be carry-over from other donors' samples. Both conserved end residues are part of each CDR3.

v_call	j_call	cdr3_aa
TRBV15	TRBJ2-2	CATSRDTGELFF
TRBV7-3	TRBJ2-3	CASSPLGTTDTQYF
TRBV10-1	TRBJ2-3	CASSTLSEDTQYF
TRBV4-2	TRBJ1-2	CASSHTGPGQGTYGYTF
TRBV4-1	TRBJ2-4	CASSQTGRGPRNIQYF
TRBV30	TRBJ2-7	CAWSVLGDYEQYF
TRBV7-3	TRBJ2-1	CASSPVAESYNEQFF
TRBV28	TRBJ2-7	CASGDLGAGPYEQYF
TRBV7-2	TRBJ1-1	CASSLAGGRLYTEAFF
TRBV25-1	TRBJ2-1	CASSALEGRVGNNEQFF
TRBV5-1	TRBJ2-2	CASSLGQGVTGELFF
TRBV7-2	TRBJ1-2	CASSTQLGTDDGYTF
TRBV5-1	TRBJ2-1	CASSFRGLADEQFF
TRBV15	TRBJ1-1	CATSRDLGTEAFF
TRBV5-1	TRBJ2-1	CASSWGTRDNEQFF
TRBV5-1	TRBJ2-3	CASSLGPRGAVDTQYF
TRBV27	TRBJ2-3	CASRRTGTSGLRGGDTQYF
TRBV7-2	TRBJ2-1	CASSRRTSGSNEQFF
TRBV18	TRBJ2-2	CASSPGDTGINGELFF
TRBV5-1	TRBJ2-1	CASSYGTGLNNEQFF
TRBV5-1	TRBJ2-5	CASSWAVLGQETQYF
TRBV5-6	TRBJ1-1	CASSLGRPDTEAFF
TRBV5-1	TRBJ1-1	CASSWKTTQVNTEAFF
TRBV19	TRBJ1-5	CASSNFNQPQHF
TRBV2	TRBJ2-1	CASSETANEQFF
TRBV19	TRBJ1-1	CASSMGGLRDTEAFF
TRBV19	TRBJ2-2	CASSPNRDTTGELFF
TRBV6-6	TRBJ1-1	CASSYNGYTEAFF
TRBV21-1	TRBJ2-7	CASSKAQHGNHLYEQYF
TRBV18	TRBJ2-6	CASSPGDRGSGANVLTF
TRBV6-1	TRBJ2-1	CASTPGGPSNEQFF
TRBV7-2	TRBJ2-1	CASSHRDRVTYNEQFF
TRBV7-9	TRBJ1-2	CASSLGNNYGYTF